Detailed here is one T cell receptor beta chain. Its antigen is as yet unknown. This sample is drawn from a study of PD-1 blockade in mismatch repair-deficient tumors. Study information: Enrolled about 2013-2016, patients had progressing, pretreated mismatch repair-deficient cancers of approximately 13 types.

Germline assignment: CDR1 SNHLY and CDR2 FYNNEI. This CDR3 is 14 amino acids long. V lost 7 bases and J lost 6, with 15 bases in between. Mismatch repair deficiency was confirmed in all patients, by PCR or immunohistochemistry. The TCR-sequenced patients were a few responders to pembrolizumab. Study-level findings and limits: Rapid post-treatment expansion, then contraction, generally preceding radiologic response, marked tumor-resident clones.

Some clones are missing from TCRdb's copy, which holds only in-frame ones; the method was immunoSEQ multiplex PCR. In the table there are 90,000 to 120,000 clones, under 90% of which are singletons. The specimen was peripheral blood, collected roughly 36 weeks after starting pembrolizumab. This chain uses TRBV2 with TRBJ1-4; TRBD1 might be the D (5 bases). This clonotype originated in an adult with mismatch repair-deficient cancer. The CDR3 loop is CASIFGAGDEKLFF. The DNA for the CDR3 is TGTGCCAGCATCTTCGGGGCCGGGGATGAAAAACTGTTTTTT.